These 2 T cell receptor beta chains came from one sample sequenced in a study of cytomegalovirus exposure and HLA in healthy donors. 60 Vbeta and 13 Jbeta primers were used in PCR. Profiling relied on immunoSEQ multiplex PCR, and the TCRdb table lists in-frame clones only, not all of them. The data contain under 200,000 clones, around 80% of them singletons. What was sequenced was PBMCs. These receptors all stem from a woman in her forties or fifties in good health and CMV-seropositive.

V and J are TRBV5-4 and TRBJ2-7, with a possible D match to TRBD2 (5 bases). V lost 4 bases and J 1 base, leaving 18 bases between the germline ends. This CDR3 contains 16 residues. CDR1 is SGHNT and CDR2 is YYREEE in the germline V gene (reference sequence). CDR3 coding DNA: TGTGCCAGCAGCCCCTTGGGTAGCGAACCTTCCTACGAGCAGTACTTC. Protein product: CASSPLGSEPSYEQYF. The full variable domain, in which reference TRBV5-4 and TRBJ2-7 provide the parts outside the CDR3, is ETGVTQSPTHLIKTRGQQVTLRCSSQSGHNTVSWYQQALGQGPQFIFQYYREEENGRGNFPPRFSGLQFPNYSSELNVNALELDDSALYLCASSPLGSEPSYEQYFGPGTRLTVT.

CDR3 bases: TGTGCCAGCAGCCAGTATTTCTTGACAGGGGATGCCGGGGAGCTGTTTTTT. Translation gives CASSQYFLTGDAGELFF. V and J are TRBV4-2 and TRBJ2-2; TRBD1 matches at 8 bases. Germline CDR1 and CDR2: LGHNA and YNFKEQ. V lost 3 bases and J lost 6; bases outside the gene matches: 12. The CDR3 is 17 amino acids.